This T cell receptor (beta chain) was found in a study of human T cells and chemical hapten exposure. Study in general: Diphenylcyclopropenone was applied weekly to patients' scalps across the roughly 23-week study.

The time point here: patch test 1, 2 weeks after DPC sensitization. Treatment of the sample: therapeutic diphenylcyclopropenone sensitization with weekly scalp DPC. The V gene lost 3 bases and the J gene lost 6 bases, with 6 bases spanning the gap. The CDR3 has 12 amino acids. Germline CDR1 and CDR2: SGDLS and YYNGEE. TCRdb independently ran MiXCR on the RACE reads; one entry per CDR3 protein. Altogether fewer than 60,000 distinct CDR3 sequences are present, 8% to 9.5% being singletons, with the ten largest covering 3.5% to 5.5%. J is TRBJ2-2 and V is TRBV9; unclear D gene. Sample: whole blood, taken in connection with sensitization to the hapten diphenylcyclopropenone (DPC). The sequence was obtained from a woman aged 45-59 years with alopecia areata. Some clones in this sample may be carry-over from other donors' samples. CDR3 nucleotides: TGTGCCAGCAGCGAGACCCCCGGGGAGCTGTTTTTT. Its translation: CASSETPGELFF.